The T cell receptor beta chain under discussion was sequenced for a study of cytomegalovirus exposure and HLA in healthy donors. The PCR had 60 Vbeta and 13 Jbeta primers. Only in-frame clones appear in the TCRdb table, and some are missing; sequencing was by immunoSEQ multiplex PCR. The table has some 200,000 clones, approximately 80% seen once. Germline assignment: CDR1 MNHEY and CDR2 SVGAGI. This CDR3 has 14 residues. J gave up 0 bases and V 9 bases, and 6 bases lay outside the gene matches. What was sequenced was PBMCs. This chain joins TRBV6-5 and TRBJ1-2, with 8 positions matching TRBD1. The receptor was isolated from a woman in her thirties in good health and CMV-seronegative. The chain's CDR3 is CASQQGGANYGYTF. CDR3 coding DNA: TGTGCCAGTCAACAGGGGGGAGCTAACTATGGCTACACCTTC.